This record concerns one T cell receptor beta chain sequence. Its matching antigen is unknown. This clone may be a read error of a much larger clone one base away. This entry is derived from a study of tumor and adjacent non-tumor tissue in lung cancer. At the level of the study: Each sample yielded 3.5 million to 5 million productive TCRbeta reads on average. Findings and limits, study-wide: Tumor repertoires had a smaller top 100 clone share than normal lung.

No cell sorting was done before RNA was extracted from the tissue. The CDR3 is 15 amino acids. Per germline, CDR1 SGHVS and CDR2 FQNEAQ. TCRbeta libraries were built with three rounds of nested PCR, modified from ARM-PCR. MiXCR was run by TCRdb on the multiplex PCR reads, yielding one entry per CDR3 protein. Of 75,000 to 100,000 distinct CDR3 sequences in the sample, about 67% were seen once. The clonotype was recovered from a man aged 55 to 70 with non-small cell lung cancer. V gene TRBV7-8 combines with J gene TRBJ1-5; no reliable D call. Sequencing used lung tumor tissue. The CDR3 loop reads CASSLAVGMGQPHHF. The CDR3 DNA sequence: TGTGCCAGCAGCTTAGCAGTGGGAATGGGTCAGCCCCACCATTTT.